This section outlines one TCR beta chain sequence together with its context. The antigen is not known. The sample originates from a study of T cells expressing NK-cell markers. Study-level background: It was sorted CD3+CD56-NKG2C+, CD3+CD56+NKG2C- and CD3+CD56+NKG2C+ T cells that provided the TCR beta repertoires.

Study-wide results and limits: Topping the CD3+CD56-NKG2C+ fraction as well were these clonotypes, in a handful of donors. Unclear, still, was the HCMV specificity of the expanded NKG2C+ T cell clones.

TCRdb reprocessed the 5' RACE reads; each CDR3 protein has one entry and no DNA is given. The sample table includes about 410,000 distinct CDR3 sequences. CDR3 length: 13 amino acids. Germline V gene lookup returns CDR1 SGHRS and CDR2 YFSETQ. This TCR was recovered from a woman aged 45-65 years in good health. The sample was blood T cells: a sorted CD56 or NKG2C T cell subset, CD4+ or CD8+ T cells, or bulk PBMC T cells (not recorded which). V usage is TRBV5-1 and J usage is TRBJ2-7; TCRdb's assignment of TRBD1 cannot be checked, as there is no DNA. CDR3 loop: CASSFRGGDEQYF.